This T cell receptor beta chain was captured by sequencing in a study of T-cell memory formation after mild COVID-19. Concerning this clonotype: The antigen remains unidentified.

The CDR3 length is 15 residues. The germline V gene has CDR1 SGHRS and CDR2 YFSETQ. Trimming took 4 bases from V and 4 from J, leaving 17 bases between them. General study findings and limits: Day 37-peaking second-wave clones had unconfirmed SARS-CoV-2 specificity.

TCRdb used MiXCR to reprocess the 5' RACE reads, holding one entry per CDR3 protein. Here the sample spans hundreds of thousands of distinct CDR3 sequences, more than 15% being singletons. Sequencing was carried out using PBMCs or a T cell subset sorted from them (not recorded which). This TCR derives from a man between 18 and 29 years old who had mild COVID-19 (a few samples of this study predate the infection). Cell type and time point are not known. The J gene is TRBJ1-1, the V gene TRBV5-1, with D possibly matching TRBD1 (6 bases). The DNA for the CDR3 is TGCGCCAGCAGCCCGGGCGGGGGGCAGGGCACTGAAGCTTTCTTT. Its protein product is CASSPGGGQGTEAFF.